This is a list of T cell receptor beta chains from one sample in a study of T-cell memory formation after mild COVID-19. TCRdb re-called the 5' RACE reads through MiXCR, storing one row per CDR3 protein. In the table there are about 190,000 distinct CDR3 sequences, about 18% of which are singletons. Sequencing was done on a sample of PBMCs or a T cell subset sorted from them (not recorded which). All receptors come from an adult woman who had mild COVID-19 (a few samples of this study predate the infection). Cell type and time point are not known. Both conserved end residues are part of each CDR3. The D gene is left open where the match is weak. Clone size is not always given. Where it is, it says once, few, many or a class for expanded clones.

D gene,clone size,J gene,V gene,CDR3 protein,CDR3 DNA
TRBD2,-,TRBJ2-2,TRBV12-3/TRBV12-4,CASSLLAGPSAGELFF,TGTGCCAGCAGTTTACTAGCGGGGCCCAGTGCCGGGGAGCTGTTTTTT
-,few,TRBJ1-1,TRBV7-7,CASSLGLETEAFF,TGTGCTAGCAGCTTAGGTTTGGAGACTGAAGCTTTCTTT
TRBD1,few,TRBJ1-3,TRBV3-1,CASSHYLQTGSGNTIYF,TGTGCCAGCAGCCACTACCTTCAGACAGGGTCAGGAAACACCATATATTTT
TRBD1,-,TRBJ1-6,TRBV7-9,CASRAGTGVSPLHF,TGTGCCAGCAGGGCCGGGACAGGGGTTTCACCCCTCCACTTT
-,few,TRBJ1-4,TRBV7-2,CASSSNQGTNEKLFF,TGTGCCAGCAGCTCTAACCAGGGGACTAATGAAAAACTGTTTTTT
-,-,TRBJ1-5,TRBV3-1,CASSQTVYSNQPQHF,TGTGCCAGCAGCCAGACAGTTTATAGCAATCAGCCCCAGCATTTT
-,-,TRBJ2-1,TRBV5-5,CASSFHSPRNEQFF,TGTGCCAGCAGCTTCCACAGTCCCCGCAATGAGCAGTTCTTC
-,few,TRBJ2-7,TRBV24-1,CATSDRIDSYEQYF,TGTGCCACCAGTGACAGAATCGACAGCTACGAGCAGTACTTC
-,-,TRBJ2-5,TRBV6-1,CASKREARGRGYQETQYF,TGTGCCAGCAAGAGGGAGGCCCGTGGTCGGGGATACCAAGAGACCCAGTACTTC
-,few,TRBJ1-1,TRBV18,CASSPIQENTEAFF,TGTGCCAGCTCACCGATCCAGGAGAACACTGAAGCTTTCTTT
-,-,TRBJ2-3,TRBV3-1,CASSHTGDTQYF,TGTGCCAGCAGCCATACGGGAGATACGCAGTATTTT
-,few,TRBJ2-3,TRBV6-5,CASSDASGRIPDTQYF,TGTGCCAGCAGCGACGCGTCGGGTAGGATCCCAGATACGCAGTATTTT
-,few,TRBJ1-5,TRBV12-3/TRBV12-4,CASSPQYSNQPQHF,TGTGCCAGCAGTCCACAGTATAGCAATCAGCCCCAGCATTTT
-,many,TRBJ2-1,TRBV5-5,CASSFDLYNEQFF,TGTGCCAGCAGCTTTGACCTTTACAATGAGCAGTTCTTC
-,-,TRBJ2-6,TRBV18,CASSPGNSGANVLTF,TGTGCCAGCTCACCAGGGAATTCTGGGGCCAACGTCCTGACTTTC
TRBD1,-,TRBJ2-7,TRBV30,CAWIAAGTGSSYEQYF,TGTGCCTGGATCGCCGCCGGGACAGGGAGCTCCTACGAGCAGTACTTC
-,-,TRBJ1-1,TRBV16,CASRTTTGNTEAFF,TGTGCCAGCCGAACTACTACAGGGAATACTGAAGCTTTCTTT
-,-,TRBJ2-2,TRBV11-2,CASRNPRRSGTTGELFF,TGTGCCAGCAGAAACCCCCGCCGATCAGGGACCACCGGGGAGCTGTTTTTT
-,-,TRBJ2-2,TRBV7-9,CASSFGSLTGELFF,TGTGCCAGCAGCTTCGGCAGCCTCACCGGGGAGCTGTTTTTT
TRBD1,many,TRBJ1-2,TRBV5-4,CASSQGQGYGYTF,TGTGCCAGCAGCCAGGGACAGGGCTATGGCTACACCTTC
TRBD2,-,TRBJ2-5,TRBV4-2,CASSQDPLSGGGTQYF,TGTGCCAGCAGCCAGGATCCGCTCAGCGGGGGTGGGACCCAGTACTTC
-,few,TRBJ1-2,TRBV20-1,CSAKAGGGYTF,TGCAGTGCTAAGGCAGGAGGTGGCTACACCTTC
TRBD2,-,TRBJ2-1,TRBV5-5,CASHRPGGNEQFF,TGTGCCAGCCACCGACCGGGGGGCAATGAGCAGTTCTTC
-,few,TRBJ1-2,TRBV2,CASMRRQTLYGYTF,TGTGCCAGCATGAGGCGACAGACCCTCTATGGCTACACCTTC
TRBD1,few,TRBJ1-2,TRBV29-1,CSVADRGQEGYTF,TGCAGCGTGGCGGACAGGGGGCAAGAGGGCTACACCTTC
-,-,TRBJ2-1,TRBV7-2,CASSFAAGSSYNEQFF,TGTGCCAGCAGCTTTGCGGCAGGGAGCTCCTACAATGAGCAGTTCTTC
-,-,TRBJ1-1,TRBV20-1,CSAKNTEAFF,TGCAGTGCTAAAAACACTGAAGCTTTCTTT
TRBD1,many,TRBJ1-2,TRBV5-1,CASSFNDRANGYTF,TGCGCCAGCAGCTTCAATGACAGGGCCAATGGCTACACCTTC
-,few,TRBJ2-1,TRBV7-9,CASSPGLGGPYNEQFF,TGTGCCAGCAGCCCCGGCCTGGGCGGACCTTACAATGAGCAGTTCTTC
-,-,TRBJ1-1,TRBV11-2,CASSRPTRNTEAFF,TGTGCCAGCAGCCGACCAACCCGGAACACTGAAGCTTTCTTT
-,few,TRBJ2-3,TRBV5-1,CASSLARGRDTQYF,TGCGCCAGCAGCTTGGCTAGGGGCAGAGATACGCAGTATTTT
TRBD2,-,TRBJ2-7,TRBV7-2,CASSTSGRAYEQYF,TGTGCCAGCAGCACTAGCGGGAGGGCCTACGAGCAGTACTTC
-,-,TRBJ2-7,TRBV30,CAWESTVGGFEQYF,TGTGCCTGGGAGAGTACAGTTGGCGGTTTCGAGCAGTACTTC
TRBD1,-,TRBJ2-2,TRBV24-1,CATSEPGTGNTGELFF,TGTGCCACCAGTGAACCCGGGACAGGGAACACCGGGGAGCTGTTTTTT
-,few,TRBJ2-3,TRBV27,CASSLSGLARTDTQYF,TGTGCCAGCAGTTTATCGGGTCTAGCCCGCACAGATACGCAGTATTTT
TRBD1,-,TRBJ1-1,TRBV9,CASSVAPGTGGTEAFF,TGTGCCAGCAGCGTAGCTCCCGGGACAGGGGGGACTGAAGCTTTCTTT
-,-,TRBJ1-2,TRBV12-3/TRBV12-4,CASSLNGEGGYTF,TGTGCCAGCAGTTTGAATGGAGAGGGTGGCTACACCTTC
-,once,TRBJ1-1,TRBV29-1,CSGAGDSTEAFF,TGCAGCGGAGCAGGGGATAGCACTGAAGCTTTCTTT
-,few,TRBJ2-2,TRBV7-8,CASRTTTNTGELFF,TGTGCCAGCAGGACCACTACAAACACCGGGGAGCTGTTTTTT
-,few,TRBJ2-2,TRBV6-5,CASSYQGYVFGELFF,TGTGCCAGCAGTTACCAGGGTTATGTTTTCGGGGAGCTGTTTTTT
-,few,TRBJ2-2,TRBV6-2/TRBV6-3,CASSYYSLGELFF,TGTGCCAGCAGTTACTACTCCCTCGGGGAGCTGTTTTTT
-,few,TRBJ1-1,TRBV29-1,CSVAQRLNTEAFF,TGCAGCGTGGCACAGCGCCTGAACACTGAAGCTTTCTTT
TRBD2,few,TRBJ2-1,TRBV5-1,CASSSTPEIAGSYNEQFF,TGCGCCAGCAGCTCCACCCCTGAGATAGCGGGATCCTACAATGAGCAGTTCTTC
-,few,TRBJ2-1,TRBV7-2,CASSLGGLRGSYNEQFF,TGTGCCAGCAGCTTAGGGGGTTTACGGGGCTCCTACAATGAGCAGTTCTTC
-,few,TRBJ1-4,TRBV5-5,CASSLEGGVWEKLFF,TGTGCCAGCAGCCTGGAGGGGGGCGTTTGGGAAAAACTGTTTTTT